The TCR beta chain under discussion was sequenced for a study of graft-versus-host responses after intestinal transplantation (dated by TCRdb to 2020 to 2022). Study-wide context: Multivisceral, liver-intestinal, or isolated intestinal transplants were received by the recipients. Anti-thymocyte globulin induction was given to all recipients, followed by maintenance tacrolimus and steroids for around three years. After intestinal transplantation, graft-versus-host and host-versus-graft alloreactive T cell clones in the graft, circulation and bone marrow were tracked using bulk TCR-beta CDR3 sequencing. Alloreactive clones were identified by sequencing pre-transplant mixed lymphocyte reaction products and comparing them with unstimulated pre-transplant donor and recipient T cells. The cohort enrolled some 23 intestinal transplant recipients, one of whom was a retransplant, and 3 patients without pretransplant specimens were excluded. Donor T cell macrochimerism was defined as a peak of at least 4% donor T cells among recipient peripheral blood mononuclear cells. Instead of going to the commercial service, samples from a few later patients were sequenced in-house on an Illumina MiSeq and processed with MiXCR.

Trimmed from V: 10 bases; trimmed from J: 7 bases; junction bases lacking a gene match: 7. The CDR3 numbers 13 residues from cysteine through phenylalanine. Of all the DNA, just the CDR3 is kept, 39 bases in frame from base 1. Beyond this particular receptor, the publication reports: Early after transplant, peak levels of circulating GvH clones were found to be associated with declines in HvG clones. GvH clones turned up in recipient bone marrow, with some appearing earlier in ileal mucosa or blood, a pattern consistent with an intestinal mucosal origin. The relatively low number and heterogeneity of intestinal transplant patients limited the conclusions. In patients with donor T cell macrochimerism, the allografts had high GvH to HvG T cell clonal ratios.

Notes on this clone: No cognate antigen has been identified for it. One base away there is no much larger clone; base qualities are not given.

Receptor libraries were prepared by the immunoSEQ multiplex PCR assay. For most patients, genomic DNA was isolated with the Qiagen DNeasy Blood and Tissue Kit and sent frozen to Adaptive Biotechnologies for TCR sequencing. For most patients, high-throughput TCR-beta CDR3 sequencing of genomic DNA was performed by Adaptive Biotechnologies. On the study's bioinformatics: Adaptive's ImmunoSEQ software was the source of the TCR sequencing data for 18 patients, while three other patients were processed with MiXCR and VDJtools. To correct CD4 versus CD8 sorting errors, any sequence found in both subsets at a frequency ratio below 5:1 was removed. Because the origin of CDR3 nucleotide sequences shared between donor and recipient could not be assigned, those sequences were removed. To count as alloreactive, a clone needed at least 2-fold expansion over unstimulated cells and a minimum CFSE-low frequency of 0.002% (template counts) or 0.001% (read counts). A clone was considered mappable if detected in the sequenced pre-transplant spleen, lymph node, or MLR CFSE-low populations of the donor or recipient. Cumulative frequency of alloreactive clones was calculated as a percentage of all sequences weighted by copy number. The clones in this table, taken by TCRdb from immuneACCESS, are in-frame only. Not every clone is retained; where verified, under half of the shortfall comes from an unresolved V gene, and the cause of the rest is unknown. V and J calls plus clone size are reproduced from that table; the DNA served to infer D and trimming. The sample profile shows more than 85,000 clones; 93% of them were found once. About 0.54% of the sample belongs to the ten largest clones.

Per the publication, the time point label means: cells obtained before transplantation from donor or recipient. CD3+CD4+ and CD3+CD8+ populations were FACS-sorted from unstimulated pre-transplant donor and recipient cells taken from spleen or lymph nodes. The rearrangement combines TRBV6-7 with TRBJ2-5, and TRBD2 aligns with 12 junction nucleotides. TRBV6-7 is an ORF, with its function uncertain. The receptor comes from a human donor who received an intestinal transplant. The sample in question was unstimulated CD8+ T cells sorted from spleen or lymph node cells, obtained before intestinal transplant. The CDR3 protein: CANRGLAGTTQYF. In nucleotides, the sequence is TGTGCCAACCGGGGACTAGCGGGTACGACCCAGTACTTC.